Detailed here is one TCR beta chain. Its cognate antigen is unknown. The CDR3 covers 15 residues. Trimming shortened V by 5 bases and J by 3 bases, and 17 bases separated the two germline ends. Germline CDR1 reads LGHNA; CDR2 reads YSLEER. This specimen belongs to a study of OX40 agonist ivuxolimab in advanced cancers. The method was immunoSEQ multiplex PCR; TCRdb's version includes in-frame clones alone and lacks a portion of them. The sample carries tens of thousands of clones, roughly 83% recorded once. Findings and caveats of the study: Relative to CD4+ cells, CD8+ T cells on average had more expanded clones. The study observed clonal expansion of CD4+ and CD8+ blood T cells by week 6 at 0.1 to 3.0 mg/kg. Still undetermined is the antigen specificity of the expanded peripheral T cells. In the 0.1-3.0 mg/kg groups, partial responders showed among the lowest expansion.

The chain carries TRBV4-3 and TRBJ2-7; D is undetermined. The input for sequencing was CD4+ or CD8+ T cells sorted from blood, taken in a trial of the OX40 agonist ivuxolimab. This receptor was taken from an adult with an advanced solid tumor such as melanoma, head and neck, liver or kidney cancer. This chain's CDR3 is CASSRSTVGFYEQYF. In DNA form, the CDR3 reads TGCGCCAGCAGCAGGTCTACGGTGGGGTTCTACGAGCAGTACTTC.